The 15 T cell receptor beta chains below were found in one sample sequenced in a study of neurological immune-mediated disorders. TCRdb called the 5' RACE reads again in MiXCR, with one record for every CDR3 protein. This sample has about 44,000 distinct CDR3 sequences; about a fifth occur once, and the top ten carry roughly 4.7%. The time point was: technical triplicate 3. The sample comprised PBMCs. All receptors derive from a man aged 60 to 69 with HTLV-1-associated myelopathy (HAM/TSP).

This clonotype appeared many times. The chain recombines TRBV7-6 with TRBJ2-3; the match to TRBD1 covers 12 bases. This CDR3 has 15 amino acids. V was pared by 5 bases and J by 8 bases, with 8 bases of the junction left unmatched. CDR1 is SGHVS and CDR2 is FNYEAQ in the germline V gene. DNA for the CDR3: TGTGCCAGCAGCCAGGGACAGGGGGCTATCGGTACGCAGTATTTT. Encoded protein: CASSQGQGAIGTQYF.

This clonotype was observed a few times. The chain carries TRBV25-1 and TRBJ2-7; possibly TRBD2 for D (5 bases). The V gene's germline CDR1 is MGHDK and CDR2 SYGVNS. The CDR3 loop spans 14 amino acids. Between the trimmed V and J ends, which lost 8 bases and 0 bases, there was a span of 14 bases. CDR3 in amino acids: CASSAPGSSYEQYF. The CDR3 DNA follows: TGTGCCAGCTCCGCTCCGGGGAGCTCCTACGAGCAGTACTTC.

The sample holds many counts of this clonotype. The CDR3: CASSRLSLENTEAFF. As DNA, the CDR3 is TGTGCCAGCAGCCGCCTTTCTTTAGAGAACACTGAAGCTTTCTTT. The chain links TRBV12-3 or TRBV12-4 to TRBJ1-1, with no clear D. The CDR3 sequence is 15 residues long. V was trimmed by 6 bases and J by 1 base, leaving 15 bases between them.

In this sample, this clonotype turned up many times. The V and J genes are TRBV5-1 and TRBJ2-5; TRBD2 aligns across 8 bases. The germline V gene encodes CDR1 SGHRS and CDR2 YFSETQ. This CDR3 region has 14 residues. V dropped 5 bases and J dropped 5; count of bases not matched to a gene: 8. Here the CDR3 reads CASSQGLVFETQYF. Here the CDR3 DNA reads TGCGCCAGCAGTCAGGGACTAGTCTTTGAGACCCAGTACTTC.

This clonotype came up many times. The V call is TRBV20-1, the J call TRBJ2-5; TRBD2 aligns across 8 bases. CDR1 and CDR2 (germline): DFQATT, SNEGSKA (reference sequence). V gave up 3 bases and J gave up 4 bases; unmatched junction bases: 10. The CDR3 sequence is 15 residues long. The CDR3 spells CSASNIAGYRETQYF. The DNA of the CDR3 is TGCAGTGCTAGTAATATAGCGGGATACCGAGAGACCCAGTACTTC.

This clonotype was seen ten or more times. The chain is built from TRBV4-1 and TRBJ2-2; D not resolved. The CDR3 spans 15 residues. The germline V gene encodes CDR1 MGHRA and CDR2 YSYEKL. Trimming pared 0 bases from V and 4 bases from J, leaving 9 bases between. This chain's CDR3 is CASSQEPVSTGELFF. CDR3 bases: TGCGCCAGCAGCCAAGAACCGGTGAGCACCGGGGAGCTGTTTTTT.

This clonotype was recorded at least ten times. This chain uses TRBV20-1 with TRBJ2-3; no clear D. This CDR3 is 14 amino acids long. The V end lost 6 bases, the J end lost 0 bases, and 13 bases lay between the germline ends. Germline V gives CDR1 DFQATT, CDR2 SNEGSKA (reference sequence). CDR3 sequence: CSAPPSFSTDTQYF. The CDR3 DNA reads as TGCAGTGCCCCCCCCTCTTTTAGCACAGATACGCAGTATTTT.

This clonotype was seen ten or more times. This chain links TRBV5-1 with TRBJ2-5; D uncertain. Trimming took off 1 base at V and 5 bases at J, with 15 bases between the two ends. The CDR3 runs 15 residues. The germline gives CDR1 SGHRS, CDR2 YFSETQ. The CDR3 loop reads CASSLFYSRAETQYF. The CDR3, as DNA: TGCGCCAGCAGCTTGTTTTACTCCCGAGCGGAGACCCAGTACTTC.

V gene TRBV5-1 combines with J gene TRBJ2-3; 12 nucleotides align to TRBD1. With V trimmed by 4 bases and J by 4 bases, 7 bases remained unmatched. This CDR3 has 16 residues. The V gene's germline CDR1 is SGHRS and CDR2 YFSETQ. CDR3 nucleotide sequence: TGCGCCAGCAGCGACGGGACAGGGGGCGGAGCAGATACGCAGTATTTT. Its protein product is CASSDGTGGGADTQYF.

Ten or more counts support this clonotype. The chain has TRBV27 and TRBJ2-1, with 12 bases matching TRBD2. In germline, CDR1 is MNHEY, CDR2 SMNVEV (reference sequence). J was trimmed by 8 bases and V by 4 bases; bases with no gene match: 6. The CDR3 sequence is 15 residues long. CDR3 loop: CASSSRLAGEYEQFF. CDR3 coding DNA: TGTGCCAGCAGTTCGAGACTAGCGGGAGAGTATGAGCAGTTCTTC.

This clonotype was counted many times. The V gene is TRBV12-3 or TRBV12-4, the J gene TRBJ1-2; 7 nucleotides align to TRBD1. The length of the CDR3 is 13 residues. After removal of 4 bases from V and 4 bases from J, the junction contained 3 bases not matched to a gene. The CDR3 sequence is CASSYDRAYGYTF. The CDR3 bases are TGTGCCAGCAGTTACGACAGGGCCTATGGCTACACCTTC.

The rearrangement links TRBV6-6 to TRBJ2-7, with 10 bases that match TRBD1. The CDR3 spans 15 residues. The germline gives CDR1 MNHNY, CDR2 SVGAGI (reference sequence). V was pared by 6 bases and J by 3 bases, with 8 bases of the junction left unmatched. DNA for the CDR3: TGTGCCAGCAGCTATTCCGGGACAGGGGACTACGAGCAGTACTTC. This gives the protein CASSYSGTGDYEQYF.

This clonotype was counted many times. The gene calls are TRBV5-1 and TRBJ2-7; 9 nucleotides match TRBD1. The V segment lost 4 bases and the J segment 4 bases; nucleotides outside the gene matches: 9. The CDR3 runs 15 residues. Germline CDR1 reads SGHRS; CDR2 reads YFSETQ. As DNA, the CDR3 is TGCGCCAGCAGCCCGGTGGGGACAGGGCAATACGAGCAGTACTTC. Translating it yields CASSPVGTGQYEQYF.

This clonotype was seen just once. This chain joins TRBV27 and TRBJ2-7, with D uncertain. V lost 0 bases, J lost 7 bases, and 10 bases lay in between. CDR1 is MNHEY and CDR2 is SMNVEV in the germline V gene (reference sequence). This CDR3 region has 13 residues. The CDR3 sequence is CASSLSGSGEQYF. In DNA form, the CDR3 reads TGTGCCAGCAGTTTATCCGGGTCTGGGGAGCAGTACTTC.

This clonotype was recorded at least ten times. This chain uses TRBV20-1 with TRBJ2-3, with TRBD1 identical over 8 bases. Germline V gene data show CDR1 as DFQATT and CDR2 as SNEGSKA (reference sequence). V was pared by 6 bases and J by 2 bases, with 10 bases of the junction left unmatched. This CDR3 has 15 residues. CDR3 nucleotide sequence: TGCAGTGCACCCAGCCCCCAGGGGGCCACAGATACGCAGTATTTT. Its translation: CSAPSPQGATDTQYF.